What follows is one T cell receptor beta chain and its context. The antigen is not known. These data are taken from a study of T cell responses to AZD1222 COVID-19 vaccine. Regarding the study as a whole: Repertoires were obtained only post-peak T cell response. Spike-specific TCRs gained breadth and depth after people received two AZD1222 doses.

CDR1 is SGHTS and CDR2 is YDEGEE in the germline V gene. The V gene lost 5 bases and the J gene lost 2 bases, with 15 bases spanning the gap. The CDR3 runs to 15 residues. TCRdb's table, derived via immunoSEQ multiplex PCR, lists solely in-frame clones and lacks some. This table has approximately 45,000 clones, 70% to 90% appearing once. The receptor was derived from an adult who received the AZD1222 COVID-19 vaccine. The genes are TRBV5-8 and TRBJ2-3, with a tentative D call TRBD2 (5 bases). The input for sequencing was peripheral blood, taken 28 days after the second AZD1222 dose. Here the CDR3 reads CASRGTRENTDTQYF. The CDR3 nucleotides are TGTGCCAGCAGAGGTACGAGGGAGAACACAGATACGCAGTATTTT. The whole variable domain, filled in from reference TRBV5-8 and TRBJ2-3, reads EAGVTQSPTHLIKTRGQQATLRCSPISGHTSVYWYQQALGLGLQFLLWYDEGEERNRGNFPPRFSGRQFPNYSSELNVNALELEDSALYLCASRGTRENTDTQYFGPGTRLTVL.